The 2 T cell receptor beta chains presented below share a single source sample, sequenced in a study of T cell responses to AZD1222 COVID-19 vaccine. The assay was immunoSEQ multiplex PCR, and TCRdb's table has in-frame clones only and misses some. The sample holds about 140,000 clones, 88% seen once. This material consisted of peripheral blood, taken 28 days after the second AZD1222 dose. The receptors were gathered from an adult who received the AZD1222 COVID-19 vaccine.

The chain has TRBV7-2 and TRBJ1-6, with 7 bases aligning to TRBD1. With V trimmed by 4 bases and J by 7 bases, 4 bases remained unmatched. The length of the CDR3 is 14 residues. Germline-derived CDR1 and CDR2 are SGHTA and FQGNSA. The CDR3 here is CASSWTGRNSPLHF. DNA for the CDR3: TGTGCCAGCAGCTGGACAGGTAGAAATTCACCCCTCCACTTT.

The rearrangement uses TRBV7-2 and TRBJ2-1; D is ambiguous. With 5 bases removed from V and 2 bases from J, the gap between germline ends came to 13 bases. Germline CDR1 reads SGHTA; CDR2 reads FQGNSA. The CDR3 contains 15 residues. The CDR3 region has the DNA TGTGCCAGCAGCCTCGGGCCTTACCCCTACAATGAGCAGTTCTTC. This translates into CASSLGPYPYNEQFF.